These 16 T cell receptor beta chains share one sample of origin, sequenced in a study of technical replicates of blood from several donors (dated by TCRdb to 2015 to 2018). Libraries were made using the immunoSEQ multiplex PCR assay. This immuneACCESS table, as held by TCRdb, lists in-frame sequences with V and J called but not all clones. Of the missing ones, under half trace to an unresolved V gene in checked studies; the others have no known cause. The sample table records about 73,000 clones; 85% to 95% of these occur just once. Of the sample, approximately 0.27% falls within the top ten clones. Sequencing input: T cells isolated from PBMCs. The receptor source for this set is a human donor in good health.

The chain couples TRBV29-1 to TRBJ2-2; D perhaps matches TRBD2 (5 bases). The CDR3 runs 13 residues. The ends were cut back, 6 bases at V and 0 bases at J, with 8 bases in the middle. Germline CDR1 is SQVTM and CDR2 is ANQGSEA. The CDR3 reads CSVTIANTGELFF. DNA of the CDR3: TGCAGCGTGACTATCGCGAACACCGGGGAGCTGTTTTTT.

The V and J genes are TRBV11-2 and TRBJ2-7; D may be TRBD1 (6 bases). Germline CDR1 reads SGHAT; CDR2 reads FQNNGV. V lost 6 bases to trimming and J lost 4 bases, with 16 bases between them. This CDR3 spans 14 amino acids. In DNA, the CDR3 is TGTGCCAGCAGAGAAATCCAGGGGAAGTACGAGCAGTACTTC. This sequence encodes CASREIQGKYEQYF. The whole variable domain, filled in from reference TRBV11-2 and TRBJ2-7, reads EAGVAQSPRYKIIEKRQSVAFWCNPISGHATLYWYQQILGQGPKLLIQFQNNGVVDDSQLPKDRFSAERLKGVDSTLKIQPAKLEDSAVYLCASREIQGKYEQYFGPGTRLTVT.

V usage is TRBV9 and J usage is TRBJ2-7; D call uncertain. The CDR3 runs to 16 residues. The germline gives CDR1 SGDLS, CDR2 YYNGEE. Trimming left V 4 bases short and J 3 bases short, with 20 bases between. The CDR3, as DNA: TGTGCCAGCAGCTCTAATCGAATCTCGAATCGCTACGAGCAGTACTTC. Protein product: CASSSNRISNRYEQYF.

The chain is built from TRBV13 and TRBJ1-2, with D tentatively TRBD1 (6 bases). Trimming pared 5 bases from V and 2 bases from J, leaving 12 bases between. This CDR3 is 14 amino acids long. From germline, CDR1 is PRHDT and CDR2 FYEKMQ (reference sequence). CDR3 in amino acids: CASSLPQGNYGYTF. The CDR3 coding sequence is TGTGCCAGCAGCCTTCCTCAGGGGAACTATGGCTACACCTTC.

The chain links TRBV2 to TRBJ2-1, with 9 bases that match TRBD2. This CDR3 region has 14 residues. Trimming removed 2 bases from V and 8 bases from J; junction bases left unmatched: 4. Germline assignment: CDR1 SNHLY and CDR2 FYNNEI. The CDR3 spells CASSERLAGYEQFF. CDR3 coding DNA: TGTGCCAGCAGTGAAAGGCTAGCGGGATATGAGCAGTTCTTC.

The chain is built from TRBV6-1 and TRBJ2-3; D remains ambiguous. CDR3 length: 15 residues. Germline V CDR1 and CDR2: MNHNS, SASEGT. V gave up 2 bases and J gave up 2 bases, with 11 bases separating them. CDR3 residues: CASSETAQSTDTQYF. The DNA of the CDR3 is TGTGCCAGCAGTGAAACAGCCCAGTCCACAGATACGCAGTATTTT.

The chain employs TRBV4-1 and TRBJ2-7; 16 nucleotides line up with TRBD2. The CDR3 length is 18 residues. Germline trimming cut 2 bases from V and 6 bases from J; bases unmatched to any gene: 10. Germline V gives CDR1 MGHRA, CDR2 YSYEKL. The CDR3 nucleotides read TGCGCCAGCAGCCAATCTGGGACTAGCGGGAGGGTGGGATCCGAGCAGTACTTC. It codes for CASSQSGTSGRVGSEQYF.

The CDR3 sequence is CASSVTSGGPYEQYF. CDR3 DNA sequence: TGTGCCAGCAGCGTCACTAGCGGGGGGCCCTACGAGCAGTACTTC. The chain couples TRBV7-8 to TRBJ2-7; 12 nucleotides align to TRBD2. The V gene's germline CDR1 is SGHVS and CDR2 FQNEAQ. This CDR3 contains 15 residues. With 5 bases clipped from V and 2 bases from J, the junction kept 4 bases outside the gene matches.

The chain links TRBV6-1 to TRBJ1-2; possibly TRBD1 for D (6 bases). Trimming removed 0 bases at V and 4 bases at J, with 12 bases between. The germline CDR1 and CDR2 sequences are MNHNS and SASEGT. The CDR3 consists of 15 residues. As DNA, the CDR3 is TGTGCCAGCAGTGAAGCGGGACACGGCGCCTATGGCTACACCTTC. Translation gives CASSEAGHGAYGYTF.

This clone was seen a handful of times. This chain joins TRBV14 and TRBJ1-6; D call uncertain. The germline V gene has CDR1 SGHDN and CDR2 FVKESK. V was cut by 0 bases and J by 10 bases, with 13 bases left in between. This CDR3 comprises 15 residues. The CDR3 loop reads CASSQDNTGGSPLHF. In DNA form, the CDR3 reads TGTGCCAGCAGCCAAGACAACACGGGAGGATCACCCCTCCACTTT.

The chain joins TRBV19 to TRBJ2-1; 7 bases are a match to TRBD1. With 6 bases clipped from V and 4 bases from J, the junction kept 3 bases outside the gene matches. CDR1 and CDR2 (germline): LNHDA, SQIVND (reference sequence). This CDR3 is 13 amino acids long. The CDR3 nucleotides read TGTGCCAGTAGAAGGGGGCGGTACAATGAGCAGTTCTTC. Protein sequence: CASRRGRYNEQFF.

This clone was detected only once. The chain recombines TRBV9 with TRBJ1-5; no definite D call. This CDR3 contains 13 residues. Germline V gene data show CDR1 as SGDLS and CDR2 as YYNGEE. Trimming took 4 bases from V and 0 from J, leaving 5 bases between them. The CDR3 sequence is CASSRDSNQPQHF. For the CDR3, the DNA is TGTGCCAGCAGCCGGGATAGCAATCAGCCCCAGCATTTT.

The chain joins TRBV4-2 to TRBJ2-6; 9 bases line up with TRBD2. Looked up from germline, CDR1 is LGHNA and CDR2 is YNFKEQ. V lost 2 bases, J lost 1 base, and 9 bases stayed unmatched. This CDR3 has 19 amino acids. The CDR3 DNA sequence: TGTGCCAGCAGCCAACCTGCGGGAGGGTTTGTGTCTGGGGCCAACGTCCTGACTTTC. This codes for CASSQPAGGFVSGANVLTF.

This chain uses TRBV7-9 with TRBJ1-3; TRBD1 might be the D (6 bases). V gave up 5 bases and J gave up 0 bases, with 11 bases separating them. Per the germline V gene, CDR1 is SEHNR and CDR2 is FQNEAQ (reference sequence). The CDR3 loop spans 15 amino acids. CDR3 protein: CASSPDRSSGNTIYF. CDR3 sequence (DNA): TGTGCCAGCAGCCCCGACAGGAGCTCTGGAAACACCATATATTTT.

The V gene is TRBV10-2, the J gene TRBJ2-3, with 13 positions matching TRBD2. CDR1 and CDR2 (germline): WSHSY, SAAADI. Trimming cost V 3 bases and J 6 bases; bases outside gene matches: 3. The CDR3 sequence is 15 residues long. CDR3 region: CASSDGLAGVDTQYF. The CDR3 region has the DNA TGCGCCAGCAGTGACGGACTAGCGGGAGTGGATACGCAGTATTTT.

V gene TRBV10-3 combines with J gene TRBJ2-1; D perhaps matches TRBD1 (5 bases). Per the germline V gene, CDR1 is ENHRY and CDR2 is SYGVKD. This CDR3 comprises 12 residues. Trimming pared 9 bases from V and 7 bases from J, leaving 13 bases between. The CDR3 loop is CAIAGSGNEQFF. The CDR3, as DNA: TGTGCCATAGCAGGATCAGGGAATGAGCAGTTCTTC.